A single sample gave rise to the 27 T cell receptor beta chains below, sequenced in a study of tumor and adjacent non-tumor tissue in lung cancer. The template was RNA from unsorted bulk tissue. The normal lung tissue was taken more than 3 cm from the tumor edge. Three rounds of nested PCR, following a modified ARM-PCR protocol, produced the TCRbeta library. TCRdb itself ran the multiplex PCR reads through MiXCR, one entry per CDR3 protein. The sample has 60,000 to 85,000 distinct CDR3 sequences; 76% are singletons. The sample consisted of distant non-tumor lung tissue. The receptor source for this set is a man in his sixties or seventies with non-small cell lung cancer.

Concerning this clonotype: A much larger clone differs by one base, so this may be a read error. The chain carries TRBV6-6 and TRBJ1-4, with 7 bases fitting TRBD1. Germline CDR1 reads MNHNY; CDR2 reads SVGAGI (reference sequence). The CDR3 spans 11 residues. The CDR3 here is CTSRGDEKLFF. CDR3 bases: TGTACCAGCAGGGGGGATGAAAAACTGTTTTTT.

In its sample, this clonotype was seen a few times. The junction does not match germline at one end; this may be a read error. This chain uses TRBV6-6 with TRBJ1-2; D not certain. The CDR3 runs 14 residues. Germline V lookup: CDR1 MNHNY, CDR2 SVGAGI (reference sequence). The CDR3 region has the DNA TGTGCCAGCACCTCTCCAGGCGCCTCCTATGGCTACACTTTC. It translates to CASTSPGASYGYTF.

This clonotype was seen a single time. The V and J genes are TRBV10-2 and TRBJ2-7; no clear D gene. The CDR3 loop spans 14 amino acids. Germline lookup yields CDR1 WSHSY and CDR2 SAAADI. The V and J ends lost 3 bases and 7 bases respectively, with 16 bases between them. CDR3 residues: CASSELSERWEQYF. The CDR3 nucleotides are TGCGCCAGCAGTGAATTGAGCGAAAGATGGGAGCAGTACTTC.

Concerning this clonotype itself: The conserved phenylalanine or tryptophan normally closing the CDR3 is absent here, so this likely arose from a read error. The chain combines TRBV20-1 with TRBJ1-5, with 8 bases fitting TRBD1. This CDR3 is 15 amino acids long. The germline CDR1 and CDR2 sequences are DFQATT and SNEGSKA (reference sequence). The J segment lost 7 bases and the V segment lost 5 bases, leaving 13 bases of the junction unmatched. Here the CDR3 reads CSADPDREENQPQHS. CDR3 in DNA: TGCAGTGCTGACCCGGACAGGGAGGAGAACCAGCCCCAGCATTCT.

This clonotype appeared many times. This chain links TRBV6-2 or TRBV6-3 with TRBJ1-2; 7 bases match TRBD1. The CDR3 consists of 13 residues. J gave up 3 bases and V 6 bases, and 4 bases lay outside the gene matches. The germline CDR1 and CDR2 sequences are MNHEY and SVGEGT. Here the CDR3 DNA reads TGTGCCAGCAGCCAGGGACAGCACTATGGCTACACCTTC. The encoded protein is CASSQGQHYGYTF.

On this clonotype: At one of its ends the junction is not consistent with the germline gene, which may arise from a read error. This sequence joins TRBV11-3 and TRBJ2-1; either TRBD1 or TRBD2 may fit D (5 bases each). The germline V gene has CDR1 SGHNT and CDR2 YENEEA. This CDR3 has 16 amino acids. DNA for the CDR3: TGTGCCAGCAGCTTGGCCTCCGGGACGGCCTACAATGAGAAGTTATTC. This encodes CASSLASGTAYNEKLF.

As concerns this clonotype: A much larger clone lies one base from this, so it may be a read error. The chain uses TRBV28 and TRBJ1-2; 8 bases line up with TRBD1. CDR1 is MDHEN and CDR2 is SYDVKM in the germline V gene. The CDR3 covers 14 residues. The trim removed 4 bases at V and 10 bases at J, leaving 11 bases unmatched. CDR3 sequence: CASSYTGGTNDYTF. CDR3 in DNA: TGTGCCAGCAGTTACACAGGGGGGACGAATGACTACACCTTC.

With respect to this clonotype: Relative to the germline gene, one junction end is altered; a read error may explain this. The rearrangement joins TRBV20-1 to TRBJ2-3; unclear D gene. Per germline, CDR1 DFQATT and CDR2 SNEGSKA (reference sequence). This CDR3 is built from 11 residues. The CDR3 DNA reads as TGCAGTGCTAGATTAGCAGATAAGCAGTATTTT. It translates to CSARLADKQYF.

Concerning this clonotype: A much larger clone differs from this one at a single base, so this may be a read error. The chain employs TRBV7-9 and TRBJ1-5, with a weak D call TRBD1 (5 bases). Looked up from germline, CDR1 is SEHNR and CDR2 is FQNEAQ (reference sequence). The CDR3 has 15 residues. V was clipped by 2 bases and J by 3 bases, with 11 bases between them. The DNA for the CDR3 is TGTGCCAGCAGCTTAAATGGACACTACAATCAGCCCCAGCATTTT. This gives the protein CASSLNGHYNQPQHF.

Remarks on this clonotype: A read error is likely, as this CDR3 ends without the conserved phenylalanine or tryptophan. The CDR3 nucleotides read TGCGTCAGAAGGTCCCCGGGACCCTCTTCTCATGAGCAGTTCTGC. Translation: CVRRSPGPSSHEQFC. J is TRBJ2-1 and V is TRBV10-2; D is tentatively TRBD1 or TRBD2 (5 bases each). The germline CDR1 and CDR2 sequences are WSHSY and SAAADI. The CDR3 consists of 15 residues.

The chain joins TRBV12-3 or TRBV12-4 to TRBJ2-1; D gene ambiguous. V lost 3 bases to trimming and J lost 7 bases, with 10 bases between them. The CDR3 runs 13 residues. The CDR3 region has the DNA TGTGCCAGCAGTTTGGTATGGGGTAATGAGCAGTTCTTC. Translation gives CASSLVWGNEQFF.

This chain's CDR3 is CASKSPGPSSNEQFF. CDR3 coding DNA: TGCGCCAGCAAGTCCCCGGGACCCTCATCTAATGAGCAGTTCTTC. V is TRBV10-2 and J is TRBJ2-1; TRBD1 or TRBD2 may be the D gene (5 bases each). Germline CDR1 reads WSHSY; CDR2 reads SAAADI. V shed 7 bases and J shed 7 bases, with 20 bases lying between them. The CDR3 extends over 15 amino acids.

This chain uses TRBV6-4 with TRBJ2-2; 8 nucleotides agree with TRBD1. The germline V gene encodes CDR1 MRHNA and CDR2 SNTAGT. The V segment lost 6 bases and the J segment 7 bases; nucleotides outside the gene matches: 7. The CDR3 loop spans 14 amino acids. CDR3 nucleotides: TGTGCCAGCAGCTCGACAGGGGAAAGCGGGGAGCTGTTTTTT. Encoded protein: CASSSTGESGELFF.

The V and J genes are TRBV20-1 and TRBJ1-5; D possibly corresponds to TRBD1 (5 bases). CDR3 length: 19 amino acids. Germline V gene data show CDR1 as DFQATT and CDR2 as SNEGSKA (reference sequence). V lost 4 bases and J 6 bases, leaving 31 bases between the germline ends. The CDR3 DNA sequence: TGCAGTGCTACAAACTTCATTGGGGGTTGGAGTTATGGCAGTCAGCCCCAGCATTTT. Amino acids: CSATNFIGGWSYGSQPQHF.

In this sample, this clonotype turned up a few times. Compared with germline, one end of the junction differs, possibly owing to a read error. The chain is built from TRBV11-2 and TRBJ2-3; TRBD1 agrees at 7 bases. Germline V gives CDR1 SGHAT, CDR2 FQNNGV. CDR3 length: 14 residues. The CDR3 sequence is CASGSQGFSDTQNF. For the CDR3, the DNA is TGTGCCAGCGGCTCACAGGGGTTCTCTGATACGCAGAATTTT. Supplemented by reference TRBV11-2 and TRBJ2-3, the full variable domain reads EAGVAQSPRYKIIEKRQSVAFWCNPISGHATLYWYQQILGQGPKLLIQFQNNGVVDDSQLPKDRFSAERLKGVDSTLKIQPAKLEDSAVYLCASGSQGFSDTQNFGPGTRLTVL.

Details on this clonotype: One end of the junction varies from germline; a read error may be responsible. This chain links TRBV29-1 with TRBJ2-3; 9 nucleotides agree with TRBD1. CDR1 SQVTM and CDR2 ANQGSEA come from the germline V gene. This CDR3 spans 17 amino acids. The CDR3 DNA reads TGCGGCTTACTCGCATATGTGACAGGGGGGGACACAGATAAGCAGTATTTT. Encoded protein: CGLLAYVTGGDTDKQYF.

Comments on this clonotype: This may arise from a read error, as a much more abundant clone is one base away. The chain recombines TRBV28 with TRBJ1-5, with D maybe TRBD1 (5 bases). The CDR3 is 16 residues long. CDR1 is MDHEN, CDR2 SYDVKM, per germline. The CDR3 bases are TGTGCCAGCAGTTCTCCCGTGGCAGGGAAGAATCAGTCCCAGCATTTT. Protein product: CASSSPVAGKNQSQHF.

Details on this clonotype: Possible read error: a much larger clone is one base away. CDR3 bases: TGTGTCATCAGCTGGCGGGGGGGCCGGGCAGATACGCAGTATTTT. This translates into CVISWRGGRADTQYF. The chain couples TRBV5-4 to TRBJ2-3; 9 bases line up with TRBD2. Germline V lookup: CDR1 SGHNT, CDR2 YYREEE (reference sequence). The CDR3 has 15 amino acids.

The V and J genes are TRBV11-2 and TRBJ1-3, with D maybe TRBD1 (5 bases). Germline loops: CDR1 SGHAT, CDR2 FQNNGV. The V and J ends lost 8 bases and 8 bases respectively, with 19 bases between them. The CDR3 covers 14 residues. CDR3 residues: CASVLVGPGDTIYF. The DNA for the CDR3 is TGTGCCAGCGTCTTAGTGGGACCCGGGGACACCATATATTTT. Filled out from reference TRBV11-2 and TRBJ1-3, the complete variable domain reads EAGVAQSPRYKIIEKRQSVAFWCNPISGHATLYWYQQILGQGPKLLIQFQNNGVVDDSQLPKDRFSAERLKGVDSTLKIQPAKLEDSAVYLCASVLVGPGDTIYFGEGSWLTVV.

A word on this clonotype: The junction departs from the called germline gene at one end, perhaps through a read error. The chain carries TRBV5-4 and TRBJ1-2; no firm D call. Per the germline V gene, CDR1 is SGHNT and CDR2 is YYREEE (reference sequence). The CDR3 runs to 13 residues. The CDR3 DNA sequence: TGTGCCAGCAGCTTGGACATAAACTATGGCTACATCTTC. Translation gives CASSLDINYGYIF.

Regarding this clonotype: The conserved final phenylalanine or tryptophan is absent from the CDR3, which likely points to a read error. V gene TRBV28 combines with J gene TRBJ2-7; D could derive from TRBD1 or TRBD2 (6 bases each). Germline CDR1 and CDR2: MDHEN and SYDVKM. Trimming removed 2 bases from V and 1 base from J, with 15 bases in between. The CDR3 length is 16 residues. This CDR3 reads CASSLHLQGGSYEQYL. CDR3 DNA: TGTGCCAGCAGTTTACATCTACAGGGAGGATCCTACGAGCAGTACTTG.

On this clonotype: An end of the junction differs from the germline gene, which may be a read error. The gene calls are TRBV7-9 and TRBJ1-5, with no clear D. This CDR3 has 13 residues. Germline CDR1 SEHNR, CDR2 FQNEAQ (reference sequence). The CDR3 protein is CASSLTIDQPQHF. The CDR3 coding sequence is TGTGCGAGCAGCTTAACGATCGATCAGCCCCAGCATTTT.

V usage is TRBV7-2 and J usage is TRBJ2-4; 7 positions match TRBD1. CDR3 size: 15 residues. The V and J ends lost 5 bases and 9 bases, in that order; junction bases with no gene match: 13. CDR1 is SGHTA, CDR2 FQGNSA, per germline. The CDR3 DNA follows: TGTGCCAGCAGCCTAAACCCCGGACAGGTATCCATTCAGTACTTC. Its translation: CASSLNPGQVSIQYF.

Only one count was recorded for this clonotype. Germline is not matched at one junction end, which may reflect a read error. The rearrangement links TRBV4-2 to TRBJ1-5; D uncertain. Germline CDR1 is LGHNA and CDR2 is YNFKEQ. The CDR3 sequence is 14 residues long. The CDR3 loop is CASSQDRGWQSQLF. DNA for the CDR3: TGTGCCAGCAGCCAAGATCGCGGGTGGCAGTCCCAGCTTTTT.

This clonotype showed up many times. J is TRBJ2-3 and V is TRBV6-5; perhaps D is TRBD1 or TRBD2 (5 bases each). The germline V gene encodes CDR1 MNHEY and CDR2 SVGAGI. The CDR3 is made up of 14 amino acids. V lost 2 bases and J lost 2, with 8 bases in between. This chain's CDR3 is CASSYGGTTDTQYF. CDR3 bases: TGTGCCAGCAGTTACGGTGGGACCACAGATACGCAGTATTTT.

In this sample, this clonotype turned up a few times. This may arise from a read error, as a much more abundant clone is one base away. V and J are TRBV4-3 and TRBJ2-2; D might be TRBD2 (5 bases). The germline V gene encodes CDR1 LGHNA and CDR2 YSLEER. The CDR3 extends over 17 amino acids. CDR3 region: CASSQEDWRLHTRELFF. The CDR3 DNA reads as TGCGCCAGCAGCCAAGAGGATTGGAGGTTGCACACCAGGGAGCTGTTTTTT.

This sequence joins TRBV12-3 or TRBV12-4 and TRBJ1-5; the match to TRBD1 covers 10 bases. The J call is in doubt because the DNA end fits TRBJ2-3 better. This CDR3 has 15 residues. For the CDR3, the DNA is TGTGCCAGCAGTTTAGAGACAGGGGGCAATCAGTCCCAGTATTTT. Its translation: CASSLETGGNQSQYF.